The 6 T cell receptor beta chains below were found in one sample sequenced in a study of vaccination effects on CD4 cells after COVID-19. Before any sequencing was done, the ViraFEST assay used viral peptide pools to expand antigen-specific CD4+ T cells. Cells that had been cultured for roughly 9 days were the source of isolated CD4+ T cells. Subjects were given two BNT162b2 or mRNA-1273 vaccine doses. No antigen has been assigned to these receptors. Sequencing used immunoSEQ multiplex PCR; TCRdb keeps in-frame clones, though not all of them. The repertoire holds roughly 30,000 clones, over 65% seen once, with approximately 9.1% in the top ten. Sequences were derived from CD4+ T cells from PBMCs cultured with HCoV-NL63 spike peptides, sampled after COVID-19 vaccination. Source of these receptors: a human donor who received a COVID-19 vaccine.

V is TRBV19 and J is TRBJ1-6; TRBD1 might be the D (5 bases). Germline CDR1 LNHDA, CDR2 SQIVND (reference sequence). This CDR3 is built from 15 residues. Trimming took off 6 bases at V and 7 bases at J, with 16 bases between the two ends. CDR3 sequence (DNA): TGTGCCAGTAGATTCTTGGGGCAGGGCAATTCACCCCTCCACTTT. Translating it yields CASRFLGQGNSPLHF.

The chain has TRBV7-7 and TRBJ2-3, with a tentative D call TRBD2 (5 bases). V lost 0 bases to trimming and J lost 5 bases, with 6 bases between them. Germline-derived CDR1 and CDR2 are SSHAT and FNYEAQ (reference sequence). This CDR3 has 13 residues. The CDR3 loop reads CASSLARGDTQYF. CDR3 sequence (DNA): TGTGCCAGCAGCTTAGCACGGGGAGATACGCAGTATTTT. Supplemented by reference TRBV7-7 and TRBJ2-3, the full variable domain reads GAGVSQSPRYKVTKRGQDVTLRCDPISSHATLYWYQQALGQGPEFLTYFNYEAQPDKSGLPSDRFSAERPEGSISTLTIQRTEQRDSAMYRCASSLARGDTQYFGPGTRLTVL.

This clone was found a few times. This chain connects TRBV7-9 to TRBJ1-3; D is uncertain. The CDR3 has 15 residues. V lost 4 bases and J 0 bases, leaving 10 bases between the germline ends. Germline V gives CDR1 SEHNR, CDR2 FQNEAQ (reference sequence). The CDR3 spells CASSSDGTSGNTIYF. Written as DNA, the CDR3 is TGTGCCAGCAGCTCAGACGGAACCTCTGGAAACACCATATATTTT.

The CDR3 loop is CAGSLAGGGDTQYF. The CDR3 nucleotides are TGTGCCGGATCCCTAGCGGGGGGTGGGGATACGCAGTATTTT. This chain links TRBV5-4 with TRBJ2-3; the match to TRBD2 covers 11 bases. V gave up 10 bases and J gave up 6 bases; unmatched junction bases: 10. The CDR3 covers 14 residues. Looked up from germline, CDR1 is SGHNT and CDR2 is YYREEE (reference sequence).

This chain uses TRBV3-1 (or the pseudogene TRBV3-2) with TRBJ2-3, with D possibly TRBD2 on 7 matching bases. The CDR3 contains 15 residues. The ends were cut back, 4 bases at V and 5 bases at J, with 16 bases in the middle. Germline loops: CDR1 LGHDT, CDR2 YNNKEL (reference sequence). DNA of the CDR3: TGTGCCAGCAGCCCCTTGGGGAGGGGGGGAGATACGCAGTATTTT. It specifies CASSPLGRGGDTQYF.

This chain joins TRBV3-1 (or the pseudogene TRBV3-2) and TRBJ1-2; 7 bases line up with TRBD1. CDR1 is LGHDT and CDR2 is YNNKEL in the germline V gene (reference sequence). CDR3 length equals 14 residues. V lost 3 bases, J lost 5 bases, and 6 bases stayed unmatched. The CDR3 nucleotides are TGTGCCAGCAGCCATCCGACAGGGTCGTATGGCTACACCTTC. Protein sequence: CASSHPTGSYGYTF.